This T cell receptor (beta chain) was obtained from a study of shared clonotypes between healthy human individuals. Per the original data handling: Sequence data from immunoSEQ were junction-only and lacked quality scores; consequently, filtering differed. Method: immunoSEQ multiplex PCR; TCRdb's copy keeps in-frame clones and lacks some. The V and J calls and clone size are taken from that table; D and trimming were inferred from the DNA. The repertoire includes about 750,000 clones, about 91% of them detected once, and approximately 25% sits in the top ten. As defined, naive CD8 cells were CD45RO-negative and positively selected for CCR7, with terminally differentiated effector memory CD45RA+ cells excluded. Germline V gene sequence: CDR1 MNHNY, CDR2 SVGAGI (reference sequence). The CDR3 has 14 amino acids. V gave up 4 bases and J gave up 4 bases; unmatched junction bases: 2.

The origin of this receptor is a man aged 30 to 45 in good health. J is TRBJ2-1 and V is TRBV6-6; TRBD2 agrees at 9 bases. The sample consisted of naive CD8+ T cells sorted from blood. CDR3 loop: CASSLAGDYNEQFF. In DNA, the CDR3 is TGTGCCAGCAGTTTAGCGGGAGATTACAATGAGCAGTTCTTC.